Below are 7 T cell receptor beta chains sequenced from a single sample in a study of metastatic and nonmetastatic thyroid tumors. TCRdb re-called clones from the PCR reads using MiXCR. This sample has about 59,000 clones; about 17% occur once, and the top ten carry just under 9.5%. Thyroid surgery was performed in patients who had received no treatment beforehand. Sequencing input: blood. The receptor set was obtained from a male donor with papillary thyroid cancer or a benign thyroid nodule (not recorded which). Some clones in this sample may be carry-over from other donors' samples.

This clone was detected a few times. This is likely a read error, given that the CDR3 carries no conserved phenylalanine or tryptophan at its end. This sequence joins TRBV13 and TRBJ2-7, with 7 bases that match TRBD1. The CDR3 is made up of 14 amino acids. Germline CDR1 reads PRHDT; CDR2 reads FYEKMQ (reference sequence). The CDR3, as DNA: TGTGCCAGCAGCTCATGGGACAGTTCCTGCGAGCAGTACGCC. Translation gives CASSSWDSSCEQYA.

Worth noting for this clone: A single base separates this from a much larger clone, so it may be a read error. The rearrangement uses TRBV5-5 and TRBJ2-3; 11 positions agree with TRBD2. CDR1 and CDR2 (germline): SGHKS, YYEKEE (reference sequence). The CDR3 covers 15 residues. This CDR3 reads CASSFSGGVADTKYF. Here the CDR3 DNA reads TGTGCCAGCAGCTTTAGCGGGGGGGTTGCAGATACGAAGTATTTT.

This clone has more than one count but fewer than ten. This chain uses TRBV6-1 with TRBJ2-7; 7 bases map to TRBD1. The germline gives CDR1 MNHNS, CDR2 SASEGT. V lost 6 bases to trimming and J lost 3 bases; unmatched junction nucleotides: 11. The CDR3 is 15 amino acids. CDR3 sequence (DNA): TGTGCCAGCAGCCCCCCCGGGACAGTCGGCTACGAGCAGTACTTC. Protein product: CASSPPGTVGYEQYF.

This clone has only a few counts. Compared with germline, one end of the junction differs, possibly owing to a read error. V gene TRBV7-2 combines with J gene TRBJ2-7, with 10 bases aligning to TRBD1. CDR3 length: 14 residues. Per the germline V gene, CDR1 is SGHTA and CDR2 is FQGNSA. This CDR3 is CVSSLGQGTYEQYF. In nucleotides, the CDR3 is TGTGTCAGCAGCCTGGGACAGGGGACCTACGAGCAGTACTTC.

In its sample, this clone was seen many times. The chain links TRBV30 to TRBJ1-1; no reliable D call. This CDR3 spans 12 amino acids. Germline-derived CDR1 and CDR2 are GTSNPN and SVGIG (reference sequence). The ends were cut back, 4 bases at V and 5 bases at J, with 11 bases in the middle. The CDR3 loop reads CAWIQVGTEAFF. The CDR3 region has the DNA TGTGCCTGGATCCAGGTAGGAACTGAAGCTTTCTTT.

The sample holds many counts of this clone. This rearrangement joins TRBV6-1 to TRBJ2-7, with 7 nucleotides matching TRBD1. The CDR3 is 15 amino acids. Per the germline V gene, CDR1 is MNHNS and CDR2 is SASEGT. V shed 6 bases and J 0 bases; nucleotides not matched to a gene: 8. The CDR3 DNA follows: TGTGCCAGCAGGGGAGACGGGACAGCCTCCTACGAGCAGTACTTC. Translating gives CASRGDGTASYEQYF.

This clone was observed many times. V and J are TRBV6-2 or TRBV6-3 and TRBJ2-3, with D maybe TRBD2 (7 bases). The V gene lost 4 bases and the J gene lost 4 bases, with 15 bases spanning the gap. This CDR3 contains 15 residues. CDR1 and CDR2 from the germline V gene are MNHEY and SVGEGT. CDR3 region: CASSLRGPLPDTQYF. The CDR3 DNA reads TGTGCCAGCAGTTTGCGGGGGCCTCTCCCAGATACGCAGTATTTT.